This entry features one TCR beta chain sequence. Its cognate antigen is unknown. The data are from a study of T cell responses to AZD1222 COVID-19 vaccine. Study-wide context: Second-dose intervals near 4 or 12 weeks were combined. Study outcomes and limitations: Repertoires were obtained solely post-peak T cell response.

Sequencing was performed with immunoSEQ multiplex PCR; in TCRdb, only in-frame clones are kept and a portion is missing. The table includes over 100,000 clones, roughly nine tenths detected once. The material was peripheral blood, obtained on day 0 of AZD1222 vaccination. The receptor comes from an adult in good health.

The CDR3 region is CASSFGEAGYTF. CDR3 in DNA: TGTGCCAGCAGTTTTGGGGAGGCGGGCTACACCTTC. The chain employs TRBV12-3 or TRBV12-4 and TRBJ1-2; D call uncertain. The length of the CDR3 is 12 residues. V gave up 3 bases and J gave up 8 bases, with 10 bases separating them.